One and the same sample provided the 21 T cell receptor beta chains below, sequenced in a study of blood T cell repertoires in COVID-19. Profiling relied on immunoSEQ multiplex PCR, and the TCRdb table lists in-frame clones only, not all of them. Here the sample spans around 60,000 clones, roughly four fifths being singletons. Sequencing input: peripheral blood. These receptors all come from an elderly woman with acute or convalescent COVID-19.

This sequence joins TRBV3-1 (or the pseudogene TRBV3-2) and TRBJ2-7; a possible D gene is TRBD1 (6 bases). Germline V CDR1 and CDR2: LGHDT, YNNKEL (reference sequence). This CDR3 region has 14 residues. V lost 0 bases and J 5 bases, leaving 11 bases between the germline ends. In DNA, the CDR3 is TGTGCCAGCAGCCAAGACCGGACAGCCCACGAGCAGTACTTC. Amino acids: CASSQDRTAHEQYF.

This clone occurred a few times. This chain connects TRBV5-1 to TRBJ2-3; TRBD2 matches 9 bases. The CDR3 loop spans 15 amino acids. J lost 5 bases, V lost 2 bases, and 6 bases had no gene match. The germline V gene encodes CDR1 SGHRS and CDR2 YFSETQ. CDR3 protein: CASSLAGLALDTQYF. As DNA, the CDR3 is TGCGCCAGCAGCTTAGCGGGACTAGCCCTAGATACGCAGTATTTT.

The chain combines TRBV28 with TRBJ2-5; 8 bases are a match to TRBD1. CDR3 length: 16 amino acids. Trimming removed 3 bases from V and 5 bases from J; junction bases left unmatched: 11. Germline CDR1 reads MDHEN; CDR2 reads SYDVKM. CDR3 sequence: CASSFQRARGRETQYF. For the CDR3, the DNA is TGTGCCAGCAGTTTTCAAAGAGCCAGGGGGCGGGAGACCCAGTACTTC.

In its sample, this clone was seen once. The V call is TRBV7-2, the J call TRBJ2-3; D might be TRBD1 (6 bases). This CDR3 is 14 amino acids long. Trimming took 2 bases from V and 3 from J, leaving 9 bases between them. Germline V gene data show CDR1 as SGHTA and CDR2 as FQGNSA. This CDR3 is CASSLLQGTDTQYF. CDR3 nucleotide sequence: TGTGCCAGCAGCTTACTACAGGGAACAGATACGCAGTATTTT.

The chain links TRBV27 to TRBJ1-2; 9 bases match TRBD1. In germline, CDR1 is MNHEY, CDR2 SMNVEV (reference sequence). The J segment lost 6 bases and the V segment lost 5 bases, leaving 10 bases of the junction unmatched. This CDR3 has 15 amino acids. CDR3 sequence (DNA): TGTGCCAGCAGTCCCTCCGGGACAGGGTGGGATGGCTACACCTTC. It translates to CASSPSGTGWDGYTF.

Only a few counts were recorded for this clone. The genes are TRBV3-1 (or the pseudogene TRBV3-2) and TRBJ1-2; TRBD1 might be the D (6 bases). V was trimmed by 4 bases and J by 8 bases, leaving 17 bases between them. Per germline, CDR1 LGHDT and CDR2 YNNKEL (reference sequence). The CDR3 sequence is 14 residues long. The CDR3 DNA is TGTGCCAGCAGCCTCTTTCAGGGGAAGGGCGGCTACACCTTC. This gives the protein CASSLFQGKGGYTF.

The chain links TRBV6-5 to TRBJ2-4; TRBD1 matches 8 bases. The CDR3 runs 14 residues. Germline V CDR1 and CDR2: MNHEY, SVGAGI. The ends lost 6 bases at V and 3 bases at J; junction bases unmatched: 4. CDR3 nucleotide sequence: TGTGCCAGCAGAACCGGGACAGGCAAAAACATTCAGTACTTC. Translated: CASRTGTGKNIQYF.

This rearrangement joins TRBV6-5 to TRBJ2-2; 9 positions agree with TRBD2. V trimming: 2 bases; J trimming: 7 bases; junction bases outside the gene matches: 8. There are 16 residues in the CDR3. Germline values: CDR1 MNHEY, CDR2 SVGAGI. The CDR3 coding sequence is TGTGCCAGCAGTTACACCGGGACTAGCAGTGTCGGGGAGCTGTTTTTT. Translation: CASSYTGTSSVGELFF.

This chain links TRBV5-1 with TRBJ1-6; TRBD1 is a possible D gene (5 bases). The ends were cut back, 1 base at V and 5 bases at J, with 10 bases in the middle. The CDR3 totals 15 residues. CDR1 is SGHRS and CDR2 is YFSETQ in the germline V gene. CDR3 bases: TGCGCCAGCAGCTTGACAGGCGGGGATAATTCACCCCTCCACTTT. Translated, it gives CASSLTGGDNSPLHF.

The rearrangement uses TRBV6-1 and TRBJ1-1; D not certain. CDR1 and CDR2 (germline): MNHNS, SASEGT. Trimming pared 1 base from V and 0 bases from J, leaving 6 bases between. The CDR3 length is 14 residues. CDR3 in amino acids: CASSEVQLNTEAFF. CDR3 sequence (DNA): TGTGCCAGCAGTGAAGTCCAGTTGAACACTGAAGCTTTCTTT.

V usage is TRBV7-9 and J usage is TRBJ2-2, with TRBD1 as a possible D gene (6 bases). CDR1 and CDR2 from the germline V gene are SEHNR and FQNEAQ (reference sequence). V lost 5 bases and J 6 bases, leaving 16 bases between the germline ends. The CDR3 sequence is 15 residues long. The CDR3 sequence: CASSPGASAAGELFF. CDR3 bases: TGTGCCAGCAGCCCAGGGGCGTCGGCCGCCGGGGAGCTGTTTTTT.

The chain couples TRBV19 to TRBJ2-7, with D possibly matching TRBD1 (6 bases). The CDR3 covers 15 residues. The germline gives CDR1 LNHDA, CDR2 SQIVND (reference sequence). V gave up 1 base and J gave up 0 bases, with 10 bases separating them. Written as DNA, the CDR3 is TGTGCCAGTAGTATAGGCGGACAGCTCTCCTACGAGCAGTACTTC. Translated, it gives CASSIGGQLSYEQYF.

This chain connects TRBV15 to TRBJ2-7; D is perhaps TRBD2 (5 bases). The length of the CDR3 is 14 residues. The V gene lost 2 bases and the J gene lost 1 base, with 9 bases spanning the gap. The germline V gene has CDR1 LNHNV and CDR2 YYDKDF (reference sequence). The CDR3 nucleotides are TGTGCCACCAGCAGATTAGCGCCGTCCTACGAGCAGTACTTC. Translation: CATSRLAPSYEQYF.

This chain uses TRBV18 with TRBJ1-4, with TRBD1 as a possible D gene (6 bases). The CDR3 runs to 14 residues. Germline V gene lookup returns CDR1 KGHSH and CDR2 LQKENI. The germline V and J ends were trimmed by 1 base and 8 bases, with 11 bases remaining between them. The CDR3 sequence is CASSPLQGQEKLFF. In DNA form, the CDR3 reads TGTGCCAGCTCACCACTGCAGGGACAAGAAAAACTGTTTTTT.

This clone came up once. The gene calls are TRBV7-2 and TRBJ2-7; 7 nucleotides line up with TRBD2. Germline V gene sequence: CDR1 SGHTA, CDR2 FQGNSA. The CDR3 spans 14 residues. The CDR3 region is CATKRDAPGSEQYF. The CDR3, as DNA: TGTGCGACTAAGCGGGACGCCCCGGGCTCCGAGCAGTACTTC.

This sequence joins TRBV7-2 and TRBJ2-2; 10 bases line up with TRBD2. The CDR3 has 17 amino acids. Germline loops: CDR1 SGHTA, CDR2 FQGNSA. V trimming: 4 bases; J trimming: 2 bases; junction bases outside the gene matches: 7. The CDR3 sequence is CASSWTSGKINTGELFF. The CDR3 region has the DNA TGTGCCAGCAGCTGGACTAGCGGCAAGATAAACACCGGGGAGCTGTTTTTT.

The chain carries TRBV29-1 and TRBJ2-2; possible D gene TRBD1, 6 bases. Germline loops: CDR1 SQVTM, CDR2 ANQGSEA. The CDR3 contains 14 residues. V lost 7 bases to trimming and J lost 0 bases, with 12 bases between them. CDR3 in DNA: TGCAGCGCGACGACAGGACCGAACACCGGGGAGCTGTTTTTT. Its protein product is CSATTGPNTGELFF.

The rearrangement uses TRBV28 and TRBJ2-2, with D perhaps matching TRBD2 (6 bases). Germline V gene data show CDR1 as MDHEN and CDR2 as SYDVKM. CDR3 length equals 15 residues. V dropped 6 bases and J dropped 1 base, with 12 bases sitting between them. This CDR3 reads CASSSGGMNTGELFF. Written as DNA, the CDR3 is TGTGCCAGCAGCAGTGGAGGGATGAACACCGGGGAGCTGTTTTTT.

The rearrangement uses TRBV6-2 or TRBV6-3 and TRBJ1-1, with 7 nucleotides matching TRBD1. This CDR3 is built from 15 residues. V lost 0 bases and J lost 5; bases outside the gene matches: 6. CDR1 MNHEY and CDR2 SVGEGT come from the germline V gene. The CDR3 here is CASSYSQGVWTEAFF. The CDR3 nucleotides are TGTGCCAGCAGTTACTCGCAGGGGGTATGGACTGAAGCTTTCTTT.

This sequence joins TRBV28 and TRBJ1-3; TRBD1 matches at 9 bases. The CDR3 runs to 16 residues. Germline CDR1 is MDHEN and CDR2 is SYDVKM. The V and J ends lost 5 bases and 4 bases, in that order; junction bases with no gene match: 9. CDR3 coding DNA: TGTGCCAGCAGTCTACAGGGGGCTACGGGAGGAAACACCATATATTTT. Translation gives CASSLQGATGGNTIYF. The complete variable domain, with remaining parts taken from reference TRBV28 and TRBJ1-3, reads DVKVTQSSRYLVKRTGEKVFLECVQDMDHENMFWYRQDPGLGLRLIYFSYDVKMKEKGDIPEGYSVSREKKERFSLILESASTNQTSMYLCASSLQGATGGNTIYFGEGSWLTVV.

Many counts were recorded for this clone. The J gene is TRBJ2-7, the V gene TRBV4-1; TRBD2 matches 7 bases. The CDR3 has 16 amino acids. In germline, CDR1 is MGHRA, CDR2 YSYEKL. The V gene end was trimmed by 4 bases and the J gene end by 5 bases; junction bases not matched to a gene: 14. The CDR3 reads CASSLSLREPGNEQYF. As DNA, the CDR3 is TGCGCCAGCAGCCTGAGTTTGCGGGAGCCCGGCAACGAGCAGTACTTC.